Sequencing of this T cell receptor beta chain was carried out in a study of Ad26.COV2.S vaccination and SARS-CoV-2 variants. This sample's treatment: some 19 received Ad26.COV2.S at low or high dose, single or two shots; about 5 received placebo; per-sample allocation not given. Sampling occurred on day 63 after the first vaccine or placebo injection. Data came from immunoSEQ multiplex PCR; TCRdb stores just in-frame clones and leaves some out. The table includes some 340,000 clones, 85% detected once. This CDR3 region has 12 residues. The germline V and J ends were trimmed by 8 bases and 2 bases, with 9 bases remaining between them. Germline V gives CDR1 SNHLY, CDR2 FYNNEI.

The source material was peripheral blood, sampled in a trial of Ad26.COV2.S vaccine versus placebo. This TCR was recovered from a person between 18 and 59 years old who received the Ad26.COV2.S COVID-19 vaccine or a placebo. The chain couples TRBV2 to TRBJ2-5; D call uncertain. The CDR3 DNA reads TGTGCCAGCGCTTATTCACAAGAGACCCAGTACTTC. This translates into CASAYSQETQYF.